The 20 T cell receptor beta chains below come from one sample, sequenced in a study of T cell repertoires in cytomegalovirus infection. What these receptors recognize is not known. TCRdb fed the reads into MiXCR, producing one record per CDR3 protein. The repertoire holds some 940,000 distinct CDR3 sequences, with around 32% as singletons. Sequencing used cultured CD8+ T cells from PBMCs, obtained from culture after CMV antigen stimulation. Receptors originate from a human donor in good health (CMV status not recorded). Some clones in this sample may be carry-over from other donors' samples.

V and J are TRBV11-2 and TRBJ2-7; TRBD1 is a possible D gene (6 bases). CDR3 length equals 15 residues. Per germline, CDR1 SGHAT and CDR2 FQNNGV. Trimming cost V 1 base and J 3 bases, with 13 bases left between them. DNA for the CDR3: TGTGCCAGCAGCTTAGGGAAAGGACAGTTCTACGAGCAGTACTTC. Protein product: CASSLGKGQFYEQYF. Complete variable domain (other parts from reference TRBV11-2 and TRBJ2-7): EAGVAQSPRYKIIEKRQSVAFWCNPISGHATLYWYQQILGQGPKLLIQFQNNGVVDDSQLPKDRFSAERLKGVDSTLKIQPAKLEDSAVYLCASSLGKGQFYEQYFGPGTRLTVT.

This clonotype was counted ten times or more. The chain combines TRBV7-2 with TRBJ1-3, with TRBD1 identical over 7 bases. This CDR3 spans 15 amino acids. V trimming: 1 base; J trimming: 2 bases; junction bases outside the gene matches: 2. Germline V gene lookup returns CDR1 SGHTA and CDR2 FQGNSA. Here the CDR3 DNA reads TGTGCCAGCAGCTTAGAGGGGACAGCTGGAAACACCATATATTTT. It specifies CASSLEGTAGNTIYF.

The table lists this clonotype with a few counts. The J gene is TRBJ2-1, the V gene TRBV7-3; 8 nucleotides align to TRBD2. The ends lost 11 bases at V and 2 bases at J; junction bases unmatched: 14. The CDR3 has 16 residues. The germline CDR1 and CDR2 sequences are SGHTA and FQGTGA. The CDR3 region is CAPRESGGHPYNEQFF. The DNA of the CDR3 is TGTGCCCCCAGAGAAAGCGGGGGACATCCCTACAATGAGCAGTTCTTC.

The chain links TRBV4-3 to TRBJ2-1, with TRBD2 matching over 15 bases. Trimming removed 4 bases from V and 10 bases from J; junction bases left unmatched: 5. Germline V lookup: CDR1 LGHNA, CDR2 YSLEER. This CDR3 contains 15 residues. The CDR3 sequence: CASSLGLAGGWEQFF. In DNA, the CDR3 is TGCGCCAGCAGCCTGGGACTAGCGGGGGGTTGGGAGCAGTTCTTC.

The rearrangement joins TRBV18 to TRBJ2-7; either TRBD1 or TRBD2 may fit D (5 bases each). The CDR3 sequence is 14 residues long. V was shortened by 3 bases and J by 7 bases, with 16 bases between the two germline ends. Looked up from germline, CDR1 is KGHSH and CDR2 is LQKENI. The CDR3 nucleotides are TGTGCCAGCTCACCCGACAGTCAGGGAGAAGAGCAGTACTTC. Translating gives CASSPDSQGEEQYF.

The genes are TRBV6-7 and TRBJ1-5, with TRBD1 identical over 7 bases. Being an ORF, TRBV6-7 has a function that is uncertain. CDR3 length equals 19 residues. V dropped 0 bases and J dropped 0; count of bases not matched to a gene: 11. This chain's CDR3 is CASSYSNGTDFPSNQPQHF. The CDR3, as DNA: TGTGCCAGCAGTTACTCGAACGGGACAGACTTCCCTAGCAATCAGCCCCAGCATTTT.

This clonotype was seen a handful of times. A clone one base away is much larger, so this may be a read error. The V gene is TRBV7-3, the J gene TRBJ2-1, with D possibly being TRBD1 (6 bases). The CDR3 consists of 16 residues. V lost 0 bases and J 0 bases, leaving 9 bases between the germline ends. Germline V CDR1 and CDR2: SGHTA, FQGTGA. CDR3 region: CASSLTGASSYNEQFF. The CDR3 nucleotides read TGTGCCAGCAGCTTAACGGGGGCGAGCTCCTACAATGAGCAGTTCTTC.

This sequence joins TRBV14 and TRBJ2-7; D unresolved. CDR3 length: 12 residues. CDR1 SGHDN and CDR2 FVKESK come from the germline V gene. Deletions cut 1 base from V and 5 bases from J, with 6 bases between. CDR3 nucleotide sequence: TGTGCCAGCAGCCAAGGAGGCCACGAGCAGTACGTC. Protein product: CASSQGGHEQYV.

This clonotype turned up a few times. V is TRBV6-1 and J is TRBJ2-2, with 8 bases fitting TRBD2. The J segment lost 1 base and the V segment lost 5 bases, leaving 3 bases of the junction unmatched. This CDR3 is built from 15 residues. Germline V gene sequence: CDR1 MNHNS, CDR2 SASEGT. CDR3 region: CASSTAGGNTGELFF. The DNA for the CDR3 is TGTGCCAGCAGTACGGCGGGGGGGAACACCGGGGAGCTGTTTTTT.

Many counts were recorded for this clonotype. The chain carries TRBV7-4 and TRBJ2-1; 12 nucleotides match TRBD2. V lost 0 bases, J lost 5 bases, and 5 bases stayed unmatched. The germline gives CDR1 SGHVT, CDR2 SQSDAQ. The CDR3 is 17 residues long. The CDR3 here is CASSLALLAGGHNEQFF. In nucleotides, the CDR3 is TGTGCCAGCAGCTTAGCGCTCCTAGCGGGGGGGCACAATGAGCAGTTCTTC.

This clonotype was counted many times. The chain employs TRBV12-3 or TRBV12-4 and TRBJ2-2; TRBD2 matches at 12 bases. Germline trimming cut 8 bases from V and 3 bases from J; bases unmatched to any gene: 7. The CDR3 has 16 residues. The DNA for the CDR3 is TGTGCCAGCTCGCGACTAGCGGGGGCCTACACCGGGGAGCTGTTTTTT. Encoded protein: CASSRLAGAYTGELFF.

Details on this clonotype: The junction shows a germline mismatch at one end, possibly a read error. The chain employs TRBV19 and TRBJ1-1, with D maybe TRBD1 (5 bases). CDR1 is LNHDA, CDR2 SQIVND, per germline (reference sequence). The CDR3 is 13 amino acids. The CDR3, as DNA: TGTGTCAGTACCCTGGGGGAGGGCACTGAAGCTTTCTTT. It translates to CVSTLGEGTEAFF.

The V call is TRBV28, the J call TRBJ2-1; 7 bases agree with TRBD1. This CDR3 contains 14 residues. V shed 3 bases, J shed 9 bases, and the junction held 8 bases outside the gene matches. Germline V gene data show CDR1 as MDHEN and CDR2 as SYDVKM. CDR3 in DNA: TGTGCCAGCAGTTTGAGGGGGCTAGCAATTGAGCAGTTCTTC. This translates into CASSLRGLAIEQFF.

The chain carries TRBV7-2 and TRBJ2-3, with 13 bases matching TRBD2. Trimming removed 0 bases from V and 3 bases from J; junction bases left unmatched: 9. The CDR3 loop spans 19 amino acids. CDR1 is SGHTA, CDR2 FQGNSA, per germline. CDR3 coding DNA: TGTGCCAGCAGCTTAGCACAACTAGCGGGGGGGAGGGGGACAGATACGCAGTATTTT. Translating it yields CASSLAQLAGGRGTDTQYF.

The sample holds a few counts of this clonotype. CDR3 nucleotides: TGTGCCAGCAGTTACGAGGGGGGGGGCCTTAGCTCCTACAATGAGCAGTTCTTC. It yields the protein CASSYEGGGLSSYNEQFF. The chain carries TRBV6-6 and TRBJ2-1, with a possible D match to TRBD2 (7 bases). CDR1 and CDR2 (germline): MNHNY, SVGAGI (reference sequence). CDR3 size: 18 residues. Between the trimmed V and J ends, which lost 2 bases and 0 bases, there was a span of 17 bases.

This rearrangement joins TRBV6-5 to TRBJ1-5; D perhaps matches TRBD1 (6 bases). The CDR3 covers 15 residues. CDR1 is MNHEY and CDR2 is SVGAGI in the germline V gene. The V gene lost 0 bases and the J gene lost 6 bases, with 12 bases spanning the gap. CDR3 DNA sequence: TGTGCCAGCAGTTACTCGTCGGGGGCGGGTCAGCCCCAGCATTTT. Translation gives CASSYSSGAGQPQHF.

Only a few counts were recorded for this clonotype. The V call is TRBV12-3 or TRBV12-4, the J call TRBJ2-1; no clear D. Trimming stripped 2 bases from V and 0 bases from J, with 8 bases between. This CDR3 is built from 15 residues. CDR3 sequence: CASSLFHHSYNEQFF. CDR3 DNA: TGTGCCAGCAGTTTATTCCATCACTCCTACAATGAGCAGTTCTTC.

This clonotype was picked up many times. This chain joins TRBV7-8 and TRBJ2-7; D may match TRBD1 or TRBD2 (6 bases each). V was cut by 0 bases and J by 4 bases, with 10 bases left in between. CDR3 length equals 14 residues. CDR1 is SGHVS, CDR2 FQNEAQ, per germline. CDR3 residues: CASSLAGGQYEQYV. The CDR3 bases are TGTGCCAGCAGCTTAGCGGGGGGCCAATACGAGCAGTACGTC.

J is TRBJ1-1 and V is TRBV28, with D perhaps matching TRBD1 (6 bases). The CDR3 length is 15 residues. The germline gives CDR1 MDHEN, CDR2 SYDVKM. V gave up 5 bases and J gave up 1 base, with 14 bases separating them. CDR3 sequence reads: CASSPRGRRNTEAFF. CDR3 sequence (DNA): TGTGCCAGCAGTCCCAGGGGAAGAAGGAACACTGAAGCTTTCTTT. The variable domain in full, with the rest retrieved from reference TRBV28 and TRBJ1-1, is DVKVTQSSRYLVKRTGEKVFLECVQDMDHENMFWYRQDPGLGLRLIYFSYDVKMKEKGDIPEGYSVSREKKERFSLILESASTNQTSMYLCASSPRGRRNTEAFFGQGTRLTVV.

This clonotype was seen a handful of times. The V call is TRBV6-5, the J call TRBJ2-1, with a weak D call TRBD2 (6 bases). Trimming removed 1 base at V and 2 bases at J, with 15 bases between. The germline V gene has CDR1 MNHEY and CDR2 SVGAGI. This CDR3 comprises 17 residues. CDR3 DNA sequence: TGTGCCAGCAGTTACTTCGGGACTCAAGGGGCCTACAATGAGCAGTTCTTC. This gives the protein CASSYFGTQGAYNEQFF.